The T cell receptor beta chain under discussion was sequenced for a study of CD8+ T cells in alopecia areata. The germline V gene encodes CDR1 MNHNS and CDR2 SASEGT. V dropped 1 base and J dropped 7 bases, with 11 bases sitting between them. The length of the CDR3 is 14 residues. This clone is medium-sized in the sample. RNA was extracted and reverse transcribed into cDNA as the sequencing template. TCRdb's copy holds only in-frame clones and misses some; the assay was immunoSEQ multiplex PCR. There are 30,000 to 40,000 clones in the sample; more than 60% occur only once, and roughly a fifth lies in the top ten.

The chain recombines TRBV6-1 with TRBJ1-5, with D possibly TRBD1 on 6 matching bases. Source material: NKG2D-low CD8+ T cells sorted from blood. The sequence was obtained from a human donor with alopecia areata. The CDR3 DNA reads TGTGCCAGCAGTGAAGGCGGGGGGCAGCAGCCCCAGCATTTT. This translates into CASSEGGGQQPQHF.